The 32 T cell receptor beta chains in this list originate from one sample, sequenced in a study of Graves' ophthalmopathy and Graves' hyperthyroidism. Amplification of the TCR beta CDR3 regions used RNA transcripts (as template). An initial RT-PCR round employing HTBI primers preceded a second-round multiplex PCR. TCRdb redid the calling of the multiplex PCR reads with MiXCR, one entry per CDR3 protein. The sample has 170,000 or so distinct CDR3 sequences, approximately 40% seen once. Sequenced sample: peripheral blood. These receptor sequences come from a man under 40 with Graves' ophthalmopathy.

This clonotype has ten or more counts. The CDR3, as DNA: TGTGCCAGCAGCCTAGACCGACTAGCGCCATCCGGGGAGCTGTTTTTT. Translation gives CASSLDRLAPSGELFF. V and J are TRBV12-3 or TRBV12-4 and TRBJ2-2, with TRBD2 matching over 8 bases. Germline trimming cut 6 bases from V and 6 bases from J; bases unmatched to any gene: 12. This CDR3 contains 16 residues.

This clonotype was detected ten times or more. V and J are TRBV20-1 and TRBJ2-7, with TRBD1 matching over 8 bases. V gave up 8 bases and J gave up 0 bases; unmatched junction bases: 6. This CDR3 region has 13 residues. Germline assignment: CDR1 DFQATT and CDR2 SNEGSKA (reference sequence). Here the CDR3 DNA reads TGCAGTACCCGACAGGGGAGCTCCTACGAGCAGTACTTC. It yields the protein CSTRQGSSYEQYF.

The chain recombines TRBV12-3 or TRBV12-4 with TRBJ1-1; a possible D gene is TRBD1 (5 bases). V was cut by 10 bases and J by 4 bases, with 19 bases left in between. The CDR3 runs to 14 residues. CDR3 in amino acids: CAMRPPGLGTEAFF. CDR3 sequence (DNA): TGTGCCATGCGTCCCCCGGGGCTTGGCACTGAAGCTTTCTTT.

This clonotype was observed at least ten times. The CDR3, as DNA: TGTGCCAGCAGCTTAGGAAGAGGTTTCGGTGTGAACACTGAAGCTTTCTTT. Protein: CASSLGRGFGVNTEAFF. This sequence joins TRBV7-6 and TRBJ1-1, with D uncertain. There are 17 residues in the CDR3. CDR1 and CDR2 from the germline V gene are SGHVS and FNYEAQ. The V gene lost 1 base and the J gene lost 0 bases, with 15 bases spanning the gap.

This clonotype was counted many times. CDR3 protein: CASSLKKGTGRSNQPQHF. CDR3 nucleotide sequence: TGTGCCAGCAGCTTAAAGAAAGGGACAGGTCGTAGCAATCAGCCCCAGCATTTT. The chain uses TRBV7-8 and TRBJ1-5; 8 bases align to TRBD1. The germline V gene encodes CDR1 SGHVS and CDR2 FQNEAQ. The CDR3 contains 18 residues. V dropped 2 bases and J dropped 0; count of bases not matched to a gene: 9.

This clonotype has ten or more counts. V is TRBV20-1 and J is TRBJ2-7, with D perhaps TRBD1 (5 bases). This CDR3 comprises 14 residues. The V gene lost 1 base and the J gene lost 3 bases, with 13 bases spanning the gap. Germline CDR1 is DFQATT and CDR2 is SNEGSKA (reference sequence). The DNA for the CDR3 is TGCAGTGCTAGAGTCCCAGGGAAAGTCTACGAGCAGTACTTC. Its protein product is CSARVPGKVYEQYF.

This clonotype was seen ten or more times. The chain uses TRBV19 and TRBJ1-6; D possibly corresponds to TRBD1 (6 bases). The germline gives CDR1 LNHDA, CDR2 SQIVND (reference sequence). There are 15 residues in the CDR3. V shed 5 bases and J shed 5 bases, with 13 bases lying between them. The CDR3 reads CASSSLGQHNSPLHF. In nucleotides, the CDR3 is TGTGCCAGTAGTTCTCTAGGACAGCATAATTCACCCCTCCACTTT.

This clonotype was counted a few times. The CDR3 region is CASSSSLGPYEQYF. The CDR3 DNA reads as TGTGCCAGCAGTTCCTCCCTAGGCCCCTACGAGCAGTACTTC. V is TRBV12-3 or TRBV12-4 and J is TRBJ2-7; D unresolved. The V end was cut by 4 bases, the J end by 2 bases, with 12 bases between. The CDR3 length is 14 residues.

This clonotype was detected ten times or more. The gene calls are TRBV7-9 and TRBJ2-7; 7 nucleotides line up with TRBD1. V dropped 5 bases and J dropped 9; count of bases not matched to a gene: 7. This CDR3 region has 12 residues. CDR1 is SEHNR, CDR2 FQNEAQ, per germline (reference sequence). CDR3 residues: CASSPGTVAQYF. CDR3 DNA: TGTGCCAGCAGCCCAGGGACAGTTGCGCAGTACTTC.

J is TRBJ1-1 and V is TRBV11-1; TRBD1 is a possible D gene (5 bases). The CDR3 is made up of 16 amino acids. Germline assignment: CDR1 SGHAT and CDR2 FQDESV (reference sequence). V was pared by 6 bases and J by 5 bases, with 22 bases between. This chain's CDR3 is CASSYSRRGPSTEAFF. CDR3 in DNA: TGTGCCAGCAGTTACTCGAGGAGGGGCCCTTCTACTGAAGCTTTCTTT.

The chain uses TRBV6-1 and TRBJ2-7, with 10 positions matching TRBD1. Trimming took 1 base from V and 2 from J; bases not matched to a gene: 5. The germline CDR1 and CDR2 sequences are MNHNS and SASEGT. This CDR3 contains 16 residues. CDR3 nucleotides: TGTGCCAGCAGTGAAGGACCCGGGACAGGGGCCTACGAGCAGTACTTC. This gives the protein CASSEGPGTGAYEQYF.

In this sample, this clonotype turned up a few times. V is TRBV15 and J is TRBJ2-7; unclear D gene. Germline assignment: CDR1 LNHNV and CDR2 YYDKDF (reference sequence). This CDR3 comprises 15 residues. V was pared by 0 bases and J by 0 bases, with 9 bases between. CDR3 DNA: TGTGCCACCAGCAGAGAGCCCGGAAGCTCCTACGAGCAGTACTTC. Its protein is CATSREPGSSYEQYF.

This clonotype was seen many times. V gene TRBV12-3 or TRBV12-4 combines with J gene TRBJ2-7, with 11 bases lining up with TRBD2. The V and J ends lost 5 bases and 1 base, in that order; junction bases with no gene match: 7. The CDR3 loop spans 16 amino acids. For the CDR3, the DNA is TGTGCCAGCAGTGCTACTAGCGGGAGTTTGTCCTACGAGCAGTACTTC. It is translated as CASSATSGSLSYEQYF.

There are many counts of this clonotype. The rearrangement joins TRBV12-3 or TRBV12-4 to TRBJ1-1; D gene unclear. The CDR3 runs 13 residues. V was pared by 6 bases and J by 7 bases, with 15 bases between. The CDR3 DNA reads TGTGCCAGCAGCCTGACCCGGGCAGGTGAAGCTTTCTTT. It encodes CASSLTRAGEAFF.

There are many counts of this clonotype. V and J are TRBV11-2 and TRBJ1-2; no clear D. Trimming stripped 3 bases from V and 1 base from J, with 12 bases between. Looked up from germline, CDR1 is SGHAT and CDR2 is FQNNGV. The CDR3 totals 15 residues. CDR3 sequence reads: CASSFRVGLNYGYTF. The CDR3 nucleotides are TGTGCCAGCAGCTTTCGTGTAGGGCTTAACTATGGCTACACCTTC. Using reference TRBV11-2 and TRBJ1-2 for the parts outside the CDR3, the full variable domain is EAGVAQSPRYKIIEKRQSVAFWCNPISGHATLYWYQQILGQGPKLLIQFQNNGVVDDSQLPKDRFSAERLKGVDSTLKIQPAKLEDSAVYLCASSFRVGLNYGYTFGSGTRLTVV.

At least ten counts were recorded for this clonotype. The chain employs TRBV5-1 and TRBJ2-4; the match to TRBD1 covers 12 bases. V was pared by 2 bases and J by 1 base, with 1 base of the junction left unmatched. CDR1 and CDR2 (germline): SGHRS, YFSETQ. The CDR3 extends over 16 amino acids. CDR3 amino acids: CASSLGTGGAKNIQYF. The CDR3 bases are TGCGCCAGCAGCTTAGGGACAGGGGGCGCCAAAAACATTCAGTACTTC.

The genes are TRBV6-2 or TRBV6-3 and TRBJ1-5, with 8 bases fitting TRBD1. V lost 6 bases to trimming and J lost 10 bases; unmatched junction nucleotides: 8. CDR1 MNHEY and CDR2 SVGEGT come from the germline V gene. This CDR3 region has 13 residues. The CDR3 sequence: CASSPIDRGPQHF. CDR3 DNA: TGTGCCAGCAGCCCAATCGACAGGGGCCCCCAGCATTTT.

This clonotype was recorded a few times. This sequence joins TRBV28 and TRBJ2-5, with 9 bases identical to TRBD2. The CDR3 has 15 residues. The V and J ends lost 2 bases and 4 bases, in that order; junction bases with no gene match: 5. The germline gives CDR1 MDHEN, CDR2 SYDVKM. The CDR3 DNA is TGTGCCAGCAGTTTACTAGCGGGGCCCAGAGAGACCCAGTACTTC. Protein: CASSLLAGPRETQYF.

At least ten counts were recorded for this clonotype. V usage is TRBV28 and J usage is TRBJ1-5; TRBD1 might be the D (5 bases). Between the trimmed V and J ends, which lost 1 base and 2 bases, there was a span of 9 bases. CDR1 and CDR2 from the germline V gene are MDHEN and SYDVKM. The CDR3 extends over 15 amino acids. In DNA, the CDR3 is TGTGCCAGCAGTTTATTAGGGGTTGGCAATCAGCCCCAGCATTTT. Translation: CASSLLGVGNQPQHF.

This clonotype was seen at least ten times. The gene calls are TRBV28 and TRBJ2-7, with D perhaps matching TRBD1 (5 bases). This CDR3 has 14 residues. From germline, CDR1 is MDHEN and CDR2 SYDVKM. The ends were cut back, 5 bases at V and 6 bases at J, with 17 bases in the middle. DNA for the CDR3: TGTGCCAGCAGTCTCTACAGGATTAGTAGCGAGCAGTACTTC. Residues: CASSLYRISSEQYF.

The rearrangement uses TRBV15 and TRBJ1-1; D gene uncertain. V was pared by 5 bases and J by 0 bases, with 19 bases between. CDR1 and CDR2 from the germline V gene are LNHNV and YYDKDF (reference sequence). CDR3 length equals 17 residues. The CDR3 loop is CATSPNRGRPMNTEAFF. The CDR3, as DNA: TGTGCCACCAGCCCCAACCGTGGAAGACCGATGAACACTGAAGCTTTCTTT.

This clonotype was recorded a few times. V gene TRBV6-4 combines with J gene TRBJ1-1; D is unclear. Germline CDR1 MRHNA, CDR2 SNTAGT. The V and J ends lost 6 bases and 0 bases respectively, with 8 bases between them. The length of the CDR3 is 13 residues. The CDR3 DNA is TGTGCCAGCAGCCGGGCCTTGAACACTGAAGCTTTCTTT. This encodes CASSRALNTEAFF.

This chain joins TRBV7-2 and TRBJ1-5; perhaps TRBD1 as D (5 bases). The V end lost 3 bases, the J end lost 5 bases, and 8 bases lay between the germline ends. From germline, CDR1 is SGHTA and CDR2 FQGNSA. The CDR3 consists of 13 residues. In nucleotides, the CDR3 is TGTGCCAGCAGCTTGAGGGGCGATCAGCCCCAGCATTTT. Protein product: CASSLRGDQPQHF.

The chain has TRBV28 and TRBJ1-2; the D gene is possibly TRBD1 (6 bases). V was shortened by 9 bases and J by 0 bases, with 14 bases between the two germline ends. Per the germline V gene, CDR1 is MDHEN and CDR2 is SYDVKM. The CDR3 runs 14 residues. For the CDR3, the DNA is TGTGCCAGTCGCTGGGGGCTATCTAACTATGGCTACACCTTC. Amino acid sequence: CASRWGLSNYGYTF.

This clonotype occurred many times. This sequence joins TRBV5-1 and TRBJ2-2; TRBD2 matches at 7 bases. V lost 0 bases, J lost 1 base, and 3 bases stayed unmatched. CDR3 size: 16 residues. Germline V CDR1 and CDR2: SGHRS, YFSETQ. The CDR3 region is CASSLAGLENTGELFF. The CDR3 DNA reads as TGCGCCAGCAGCTTGGCCGGACTAGAGAACACCGGGGAGCTGTTTTTT.

V is TRBV12-3 or TRBV12-4 and J is TRBJ2-5; D not certain. Trimming left V 5 bases short and J 0 bases short, with 16 bases between. The CDR3 extends over 16 amino acids. CDR3 bases: TGTGCCAGCAGTCCACGGATGTCCCACCACCAAGAGACCCAGTACTTC. Residues: CASSPRMSHHQETQYF.

The gene calls are TRBV14 and TRBJ2-7, with TRBD2 matching over 7 bases. The germline V gene encodes CDR1 SGHDN and CDR2 FVKESK. This CDR3 spans 14 amino acids. V lost 3 bases to trimming and J lost 6 bases; unmatched junction nucleotides: 8. The CDR3 is CASSQSGGRTEQYF. The CDR3 region has the DNA TGTGCCAGCAGCCAGTCGGGAGGTAGGACCGAGCAGTACTTC.

This clonotype was recorded many times. The V gene is TRBV30, the J gene TRBJ2-5; TRBD1 matches 10 bases. The germline CDR1 and CDR2 sequences are GTSNPN and SVGIG (reference sequence). V was pared by 6 bases and J by 7 bases, with 5 bases of the junction left unmatched. CDR3 length: 12 residues. The CDR3 is CACGQGGGTQYF. The CDR3 DNA sequence: TGTGCCTGCGGACAGGGGGGAGGGACCCAGTACTTC. The complete variable domain, with remaining parts taken from reference TRBV30 and TRBJ2-5, reads SQTIHQWPATLVQPVGSPLSLECTVEGTSNPNLYWYRQAAGRGLQLLFYSVGIGQISSEVPQNLSASRPQDRQFILSSKKLLLSDSGFYLCACGQGGGTQYFGPGTRLLVL.

The genes are TRBV20-1 and TRBJ2-7, with TRBD2 matching 7 bases. The CDR3 covers 14 residues. In germline, CDR1 is DFQATT, CDR2 SNEGSKA (reference sequence). V was clipped by 6 bases and J by 1 base; unmatched bases: 9. CDR3 amino acids: CSASGGSSSYEQYF. CDR3 nucleotide sequence: TGCAGTGCCAGTGGCGGGAGCTCTTCCTACGAGCAGTACTTC.

In this sample, this clonotype turned up many times. The CDR3 nucleotides are TGTGCCAGCAGTTTAACATTGGGAGAGCAGTACTTC. It encodes CASSLTLGEQYF. This chain joins TRBV6-2 or TRBV6-3 and TRBJ2-7, with no clear D. V was pared by 4 bases and J by 7 bases, with 11 bases between. CDR3 size: 12 residues. From germline, CDR1 is MNHEY and CDR2 SVGEGT.

This clonotype was counted at least ten times. This rearrangement joins TRBV6-5 to TRBJ2-6; 8 bases fit TRBD1. The CDR3 length is 18 residues. CDR1 MNHEY and CDR2 SVGAGI come from the germline V gene. After removal of 8 bases from V and 1 base from J, the junction contained 13 bases not matched to a gene. CDR3 coding DNA: TGTGCCAGCGCTAGACAGGGGATTTCTCCTTCTGGGGCCAACGTCCTGACTTTC. Amino acid sequence: CASARQGISPSGANVLTF.

About this clonotype itself: At one boundary the junction diverges from the germline segment, which might be a read error. The gene calls are TRBV6-2 or TRBV6-3 and TRBJ1-5, with 7 positions matching TRBD1. The CDR3 is made up of 15 amino acids. CDR1 and CDR2 from the germline V gene are MNHEY and SVGEGT. Here the CDR3 reads CAGSRTGAQNQPQHF. DNA of the CDR3: TGTGCCGGCAGTCGCACAGGGGCGCAGAATCAGCCCCAGCATTTT.